This T cell receptor (beta chain) was obtained from a study of T-cell reconstitution after alpha-beta-depleted transplantation in children. Overall study results and limits: Certain patients had high TCRbeta diversity at day 60, and it came from recipient T cells and thymic progenitors that survived. Reported findings indicate that, about two months after transplant, alpha-beta T cells came from several hundred expanded clones, which were derived from non-depleted graft cells.

Remarks on this clonotype: Its antigen is undetermined.

Unique molecular identifiers tagged the TCRbeta library. A single record per CDR3 protein comes from TCRdb applying MiXCR to the PCR reads. Among around 440,000 distinct CDR3 sequences listed, around 15% were seen once. The TCR originated in a boy in the first two years of life who had a stem cell transplant for Wiskott-Aldrich syndrome, so the T cells may come from the graft donor. The material was PBMCs, mostly from graft donor cells, obtained 360 days after TCRalphabeta/CD19-depleted stem cell transplant.

The CDR3 sequence is CASSRRTASSYEQYF. DNA of the CDR3: TGTGCCAGCTCAAGAAGGACAGCGAGCTCCTACGAGCAGTACTTC. The chain links TRBV18 to TRBJ2-7, with D possibly matching TRBD1 (6 bases). This CDR3 contains 15 residues. Germline-derived CDR1 and CDR2 are KGHSH and LQKENI. V dropped 5 bases and J dropped 0 bases, with 14 bases sitting between them.